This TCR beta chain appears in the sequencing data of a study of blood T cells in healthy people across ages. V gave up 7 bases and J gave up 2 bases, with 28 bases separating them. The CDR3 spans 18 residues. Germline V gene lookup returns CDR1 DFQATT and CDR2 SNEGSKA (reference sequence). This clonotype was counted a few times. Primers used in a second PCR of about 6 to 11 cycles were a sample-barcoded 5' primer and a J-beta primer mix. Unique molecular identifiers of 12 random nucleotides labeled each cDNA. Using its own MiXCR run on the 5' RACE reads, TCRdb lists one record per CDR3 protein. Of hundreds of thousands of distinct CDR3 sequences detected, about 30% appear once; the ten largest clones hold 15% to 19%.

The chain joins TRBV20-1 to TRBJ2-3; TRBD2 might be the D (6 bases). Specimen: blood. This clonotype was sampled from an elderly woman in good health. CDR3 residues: CSGVVPGSIAAHTDTQYF. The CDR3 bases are TGCAGTGGCGTCGTTCCGGGAAGTATAGCGGCCCACACAGATACGCAGTATTTT.